This is a list of T cell receptor beta chains from one sample in a study of OX40 agonist ivuxolimab in advanced cancers. The protocol was immunoSEQ multiplex PCR, while the TCRdb copy is restricted to in-frame clones and leaves out a portion. The sample lists 8,000 to 10,000 clones, more than 70% occurring once. The sample consisted of CD4+ or CD8+ T cells sorted from blood, taken in a trial of the OX40 agonist ivuxolimab. These receptors were taken from an adult with an advanced solid tumor such as melanoma, head and neck, liver or kidney cancer. The CDR3 runs from the conserved cysteine through the conserved F or W. The D gene is left open where the match is weak.

TGTGCCAGCAGTGAAGCTACCAGGTTGGGTGCTGAAGCTTTCTTT | CASSEATRLGAEAFF | TRBJ1-1 | TRBV2 | .
TGTGCCAGCAGTTACTCGGGAGGGACGGCCGGGGAGCTGTTTTTT | CASSYSGGTAGELFF | TRBJ2-2 | TRBV6-6 | TRBD2
TGTGCCAGCACCCTGCTGAAACGCCGTTCCGGACGGAAATGGGAGCAGTACTTC | CASTLLKRRSGRKWEQYF | TRBJ2-7 | TRBV14 | .
TGTGCCAGTAGTAACAAGGCAGGGGGCCCCCAGCATTTT | CASSNKAGGPQHF | TRBJ1-5 | TRBV19 | TRBD1
TGTGCCAGCAGTGAAATAAATGGCTACACCTTC | CASSEINGYTF | TRBJ1-2 | TRBV2 | .